This T cell receptor (beta chain) was retrieved from a study of T cell responses to AZD1222 COVID-19 vaccine. The CDR3 runs to 15 residues. Germline V CDR1 and CDR2: MNHEY, SVGEGT. Losses at the gene ends were 5 bases for V and 3 bases for J; bases not matched to a gene: 9. The assay was immunoSEQ multiplex PCR, and TCRdb's table has in-frame clones only and misses some. The table shows tens of thousands of clones, with more than 85% occurring only once. The source is an adult who received the AZD1222 COVID-19 vaccine. The sequences come from peripheral blood, collected 28 days after the second AZD1222 dose. This chain joins TRBV6-2 or TRBV6-3 and TRBJ2-7; TRBD1 matches 8 bases. The chain's CDR3 is CASSPGTGSLYEQYF. Written as DNA, the CDR3 is TGTGCCAGCAGTCCCGGGACAGGAAGCCTCTACGAGCAGTACTTC.